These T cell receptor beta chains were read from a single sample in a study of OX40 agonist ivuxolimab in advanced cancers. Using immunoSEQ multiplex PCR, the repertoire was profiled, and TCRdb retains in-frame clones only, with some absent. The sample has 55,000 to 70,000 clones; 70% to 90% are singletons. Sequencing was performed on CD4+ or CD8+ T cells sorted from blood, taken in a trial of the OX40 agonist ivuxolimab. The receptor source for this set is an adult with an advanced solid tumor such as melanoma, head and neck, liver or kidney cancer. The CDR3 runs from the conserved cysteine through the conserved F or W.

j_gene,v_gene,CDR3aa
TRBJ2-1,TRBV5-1,CASSRRTGFNYNEQFF
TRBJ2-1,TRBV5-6,CASRGGAASYNEQFF
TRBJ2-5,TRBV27,CASSLNELLTGEQYF
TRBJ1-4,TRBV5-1,CASSTGTGGEKLFF
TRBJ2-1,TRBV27,CASSSYDNYNEQFF
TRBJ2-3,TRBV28,CASSLGLTDTQYF
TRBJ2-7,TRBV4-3,CASSQDEQRESYEQYF
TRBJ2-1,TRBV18,CASSPRQGAGEQFF
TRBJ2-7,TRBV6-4,CAPPAHEQYF
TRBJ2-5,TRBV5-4,CASSSGTEQETQYF
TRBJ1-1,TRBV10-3,CAITPGQGAQGAFF
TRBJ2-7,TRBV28,CASSSLRGTRAHEQYF
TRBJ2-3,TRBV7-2,CASRNRTTDTQYF
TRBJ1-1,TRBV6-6,CASSYRPPPDTEAFF
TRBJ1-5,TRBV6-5,CASSLDMGAQPQHF
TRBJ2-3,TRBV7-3,CASSLTSGRGDTQYF
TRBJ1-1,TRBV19,CASSSYSRGAGEAFF
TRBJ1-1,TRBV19,CASSIGTGGTEAFF
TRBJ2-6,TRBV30,CAWSVSFGANVLTF
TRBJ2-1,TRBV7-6,CASSLFVVGNEQFF
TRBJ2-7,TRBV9,CASSLSGVSYEQYF
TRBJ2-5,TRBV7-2,CASSALTGGAQYF
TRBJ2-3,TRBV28,CASSLGRETDTQYF